The clone carrying this T cell receptor (beta chain) has more than one count but fewer than ten. Its cognate antigen is unknown. Trimming left V 7 bases short and J 0 bases short, with 14 bases between. CDR3 length: 15 amino acids. CDR1 and CDR2 (germline): SGHAT, FQNNGV. The record originates from a study of CD8 T cells in ankylosing spondylitis. Study-wide results and limits: There was reportedly significant enrichment of clones that were disease-linked in matched ankylosing spondylitis synovial fluid. What appeared characteristic of ankylosing spondylitis blood was a TCR beta motif of fewer than ten highly homologous variants.

Each CDR3 protein gets one entry after TCRdb re-called the 5' RACE reads with MiXCR. This table has 200,000 to 250,000 distinct CDR3 sequences, roughly 10% appearing once. The chain uses TRBV11-2 and TRBJ2-3; D is possibly TRBD2 (6 bases). This TCR came from a male donor with ankylosing spondylitis or in good health (not recorded which). Sequenced: blood, either unsorted or a sorted T cell fraction (not recorded which). CDR3 nucleotide sequence: TGTGCCAGCACCTTTAGCGGCCCTAGCACAGATACGCAGTATTTT. Translation gives CASTFSGPSTDTQYF.